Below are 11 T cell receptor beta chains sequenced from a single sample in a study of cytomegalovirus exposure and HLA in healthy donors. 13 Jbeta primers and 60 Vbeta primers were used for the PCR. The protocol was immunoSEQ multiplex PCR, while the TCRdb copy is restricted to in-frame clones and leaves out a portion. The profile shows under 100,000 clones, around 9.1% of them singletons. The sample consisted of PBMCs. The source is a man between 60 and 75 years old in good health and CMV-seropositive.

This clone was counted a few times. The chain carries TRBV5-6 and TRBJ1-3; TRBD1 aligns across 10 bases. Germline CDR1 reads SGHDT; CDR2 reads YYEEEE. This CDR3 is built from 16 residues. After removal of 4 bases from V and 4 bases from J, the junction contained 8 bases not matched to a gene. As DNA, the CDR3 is TGTGCCAGCAGCGGCGGGACAGGGGTGGGCGGAAACACCATATATTTT. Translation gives CASSGGTGVGGNTIYF.

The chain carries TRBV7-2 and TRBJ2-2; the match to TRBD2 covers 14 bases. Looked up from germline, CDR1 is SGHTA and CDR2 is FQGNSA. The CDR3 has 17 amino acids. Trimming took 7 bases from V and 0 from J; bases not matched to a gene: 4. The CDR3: CASTGTSGGPNTGELFF. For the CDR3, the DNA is TGTGCCAGCACCGGGACTAGCGGGGGACCGAACACCGGGGAGCTGTTTTTT.

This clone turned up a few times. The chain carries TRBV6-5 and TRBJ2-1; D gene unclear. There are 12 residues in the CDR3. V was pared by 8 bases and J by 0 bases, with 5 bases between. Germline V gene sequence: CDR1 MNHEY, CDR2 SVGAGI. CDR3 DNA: TGTGCCAGCCCGAGCTCCTACAATGAGCAGTTCTTC. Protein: CASPSSYNEQFF.

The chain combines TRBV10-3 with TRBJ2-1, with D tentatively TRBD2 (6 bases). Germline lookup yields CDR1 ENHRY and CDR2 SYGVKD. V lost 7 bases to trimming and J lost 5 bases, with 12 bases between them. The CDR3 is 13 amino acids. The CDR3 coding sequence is TGTGCCATCAATCGGGGGTCAAACAATGAGCAGTTCTTC. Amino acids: CAINRGSNNEQFF.

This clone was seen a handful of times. This chain's CDR3 is CASSTGLAGGYGEQFF. DNA for the CDR3: TGCGCCAGCAGCACAGGACTAGCGGGAGGGTACGGTGAGCAGTTCTTC. The chain links TRBV5-1 to TRBJ2-1, with 15 bases that match TRBD2. Germline V gene data show CDR1 as SGHRS and CDR2 as YFSETQ. The CDR3 spans 16 residues. With 4 bases clipped from V and 9 bases from J, the junction kept 8 bases outside the gene matches.

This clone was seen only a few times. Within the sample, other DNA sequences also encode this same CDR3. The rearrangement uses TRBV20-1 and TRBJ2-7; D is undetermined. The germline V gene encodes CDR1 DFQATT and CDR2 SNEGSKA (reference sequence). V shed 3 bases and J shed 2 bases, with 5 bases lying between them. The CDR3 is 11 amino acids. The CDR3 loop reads CSARGAYEQYF. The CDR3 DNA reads TGCAGTGCTAGGGGCGCCTACGAGCAGTACTTC.

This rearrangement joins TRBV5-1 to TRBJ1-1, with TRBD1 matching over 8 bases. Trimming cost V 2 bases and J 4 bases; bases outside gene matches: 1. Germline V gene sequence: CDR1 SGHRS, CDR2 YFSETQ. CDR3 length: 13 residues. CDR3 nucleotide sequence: TGCGCCAGCAGCTTACAGGGGGGCACTGAAGCTTTCTTT. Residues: CASSLQGGTEAFF.

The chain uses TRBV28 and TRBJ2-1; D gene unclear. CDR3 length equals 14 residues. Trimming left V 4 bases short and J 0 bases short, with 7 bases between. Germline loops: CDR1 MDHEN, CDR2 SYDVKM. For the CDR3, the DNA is TGTGCCAGCAGTTCCGGTTCCTCCTACAATGAGCAGTTCTTC. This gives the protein CASSSGSSYNEQFF.

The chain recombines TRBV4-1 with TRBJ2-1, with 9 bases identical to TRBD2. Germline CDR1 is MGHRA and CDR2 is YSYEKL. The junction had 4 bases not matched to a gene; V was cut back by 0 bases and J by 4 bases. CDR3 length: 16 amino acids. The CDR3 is CASSQERGGYYNEQFF. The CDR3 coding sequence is TGCGCCAGCAGCCAAGAGCGGGGGGGGTATTACAATGAGCAGTTCTTC.

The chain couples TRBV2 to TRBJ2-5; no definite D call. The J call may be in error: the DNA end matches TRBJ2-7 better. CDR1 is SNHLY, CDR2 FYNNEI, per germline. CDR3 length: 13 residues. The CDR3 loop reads CASSVLSTYEQYF. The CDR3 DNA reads TGTGCCAGCAGTGTCCTTAGCACCTACGAGCAGTACTTC.

The CDR3 region has the DNA TGTGCCAGCAGTTACTCTAGCTCTGGAAACACCATATATTTT. As protein: CASSYSSSGNTIYF. The V and J genes are TRBV6-5 and TRBJ1-3; no definite D call. Deletions cut 0 bases from V and 0 bases from J, with 3 bases between. Germline CDR1 reads MNHEY; CDR2 reads SVGAGI. This CDR3 spans 14 amino acids.